This T cell receptor beta chain was obtained from a study of cytomegalovirus exposure and HLA in healthy donors. The study, taken as a whole, reports: Later analysis reportedly placed an Asian-associated ancestry cluster below the roughly 630-donor mean in N-insertions. There were some V segments, including TRBV6-2 and TRBV6-3, excluded as indistinguishable. Analysis was carried out at a later point, and it linked a missense DCLRE1C variant to TCR beta V- and J-gene trimming.

Use of 60 Vbeta and 13 Jbeta primers characterized the PCR. Using immunoSEQ multiplex PCR, the repertoire was profiled, and TCRdb retains in-frame clones only, with some absent. The data hold 150,000 to 200,000 clones, with 75% observed a single time. Those who donated were healthy bone marrow donors. Germline V gene data show CDR1 as SNHLY and CDR2 as FYNNEI. The V gene end was trimmed by 9 bases and the J gene end by 5 bases; junction bases not matched to a gene: 2. The CDR3 extends over 12 amino acids. A single count supports this clone. Its antigen is not identified. This chain connects TRBV2 to TRBJ1-4; 8 bases line up with TRBD1. Sequenced sample: PBMCs. The clonotype originates from a woman in her forties or fifties in good health and CMV-seropositive. This CDR3 reads CASRTGNEKLFF. The DNA for the CDR3 is TGTGCCAGTCGGACAGGGAATGAAAAACTGTTTTTT. Filled out from reference TRBV2 and TRBJ1-4, the complete variable domain reads EPEVTQTPSHQVTQMGQEVILRCVPISNHLYFYWYRQILGQKVEFLVSFYNNEISEKSEIFDDQFSVERPDGSNFTLKIRSTKLEDSAMYFCASRTGNEKLFFGSGTQLSVL.